This T cell receptor beta chain was captured by sequencing in a study of T-cell reconstitution after alpha-beta-depleted transplantation in children (dated by TCRdb to the mid-2010s). Context from the whole study: T-cell immune reconstitution after TCRalphabeta/CD19-depleted allogeneic hematopoietic cell transplantation in children was quantitatively tracked in the study by means of TCR repertoire profiling.

The full study reports these points: The frequencies of hyperexpanded clones fell over the following months, and after one year, T-cell counts and TCRbeta diversity were mostly attributed to newly produced T cells. In some patients, the high TCRbeta diversity seen at day 60 was put down to recipient T cells and intrathymic progenitors that had survived conditioning. The apparently early alphabetaT-cell count recovery about two months after transplant was reportedly dependent on only several hundred rapidly expanded clones derived from non-depleted graft cells.

The library relied on PCR. Instrument used: Illumina HiSeq 2500. To normalize quantification of the TCRbeta repertoire, the TCR libraries were built with molecular barcoding that relied on unique molecular identifiers. TCRdb's own reprocessing of the public reads used fastp at Q25 and MiXCR and kept productive beta chains. Each CDR3 protein appears once, grouped with its most common genes and DNA. The sample data list about 460,000 distinct CDR3 sequences, and roughly a tenth of these were observed just once. The ten biggest clones cover 2% to 2.5% of the sample. The V and J ends are trimmed by 0 bases and 3 bases, leaving 12 bases between them. From its cysteine to its phenylalanine, the CDR3 spans 16 amino acids. Only CDR3 DNA is held: 48 bases, read in frame from base 1. CDR1 MNHEY and CDR2 SMNVEV were looked up in the germline V gene (reference sequence). Only a few counts were recorded for this clonotype. The antigen it recognizes is unknown. The input lacks base qualities; no much larger clone sits a single base away.

The treatment or condition label corresponds to: allogeneic hematopoietic cell transplantation with graft depleted of TCRalphabeta T cells and CD19 B cells. TCRalphabeta/CD19-depleted allogeneic hematopoietic cell grafts were given to the transplant recipients, all of whom were children. Here the chain combines TRBV27 and TRBJ2-1, with the D gene call left open. The sample here was PBMCs, taken before TCRalphabeta/CD19-depleted stem cell transplant. This sequence originates from a child aged 2 to 10 with inherited bone marrow failure, due to receive a stem cell transplant. The nucleotides are TGTGCCAGCAGTTTATCTTCCGGTTTCATCTACAATGAGCAGTTCTTC. It translates as CASSLSSGFIYNEQFF.